This T cell receptor beta chain was sequenced during a study of blood T cells in healthy people across ages. General study points: Underestimates were what the diversity estimates from one million T cells were considered to be.

This clonotype was counted only a few times. As yet, its antigen is unknown. Then a second PCR, running roughly 6 to 12 cycles, was carried out with a sample-barcoded 5' primer and a J-beta primer mix. CDR3-containing paired-end reads numbered at least 3 million in each sample. TCRdb reprocessed the 5' RACE reads with MiXCR, giving one entry per CDR3 protein. The sample includes 2 million or so distinct CDR3 sequences, approximately 50% of them seen just once. With 1 base removed from V and 7 bases from J, the gap between germline ends came to 16 bases. CDR3 length equals 16 residues. Looked up from germline, CDR1 is MGHRA and CDR2 is YSYEKL.

This TCR was recovered from a woman aged 40-49 years in good health. Sequencing input: blood. The chain joins TRBV4-1 to TRBJ1-4; unclear D gene. In nucleotides, the CDR3 is TGCGCCAGCAGCCAAGGGTTTGGATTCTCGGTTGAAAAACTGTTTTTT. The encoded protein is CASSQGFGFSVEKLFF.